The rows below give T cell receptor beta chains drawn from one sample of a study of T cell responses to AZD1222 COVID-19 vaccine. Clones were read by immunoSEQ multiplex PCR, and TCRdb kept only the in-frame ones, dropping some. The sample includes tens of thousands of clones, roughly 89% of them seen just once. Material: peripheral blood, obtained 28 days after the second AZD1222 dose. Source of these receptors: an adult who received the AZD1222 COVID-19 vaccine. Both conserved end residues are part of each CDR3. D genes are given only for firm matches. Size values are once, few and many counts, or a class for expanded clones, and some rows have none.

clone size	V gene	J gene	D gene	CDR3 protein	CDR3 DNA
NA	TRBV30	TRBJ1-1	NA	CAWSVGGSLLNTEAFF	TGTGCCTGGAGTGTGGGGGGGTCCCTACTGAACACTGAAGCTTTCTTT
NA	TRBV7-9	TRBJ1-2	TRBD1	CASSLGQGSGSYGYTF	TGTGCCAGCAGCTTAGGACAGGGGTCTGGTTCCTATGGCTACACCTTC
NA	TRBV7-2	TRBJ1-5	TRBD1	CASSQRPPGQGDQPQHF	TGTGCCAGCAGCCAAAGACCCCCGGGACAGGGCGATCAGCCCCAGCATTTT
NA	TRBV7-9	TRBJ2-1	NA	CASSLSGTYNEQFF	TGTGCCAGCAGCTTAAGCGGTACCTACAATGAGCAGTTCTTC
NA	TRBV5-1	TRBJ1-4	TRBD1	CASSWSTGGEKLFF	TGCGCCAGCAGCTGGAGCACAGGGGGTGAAAAACTGTTTTTT
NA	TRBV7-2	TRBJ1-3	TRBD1	CASSVRQGTGNTIYF	TGTGCCAGCAGCGTTAGACAGGGGACCGGAAACACCATATATTTT
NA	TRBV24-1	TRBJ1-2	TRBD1	CATSEDRGLGYTF	TGTGCCACCAGTGAGGACAGGGGGCTTGGCTACACCTTC
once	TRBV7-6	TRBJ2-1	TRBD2	CASSPVPGGLNEQFF	TGTGCCAGCAGCCCGGTACCGGGGGGGTTGAATGAGCAGTTCTTC
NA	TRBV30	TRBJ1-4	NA	CAWSHVGYNEKLFF	TGTGCCTGGAGTCACGTGGGTTATAATGAAAAACTGTTTTTT
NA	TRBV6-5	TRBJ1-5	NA	CASSVRGAQNQPQHF	TGTGCCAGCAGCGTTCGCGGGGCCCAAAATCAGCCCCAGCATTTT
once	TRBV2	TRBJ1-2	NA	CASSVGHDRYGYTF	TGTGCCAGCAGTGTTGGACACGATCGCTATGGCTACACCTTC
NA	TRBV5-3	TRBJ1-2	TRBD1	CARSYRDRRPCNYGYTF	TGTGCCAGAAGCTATAGGGACAGGCGCCCTTGTAACTATGGCTACACCTTC
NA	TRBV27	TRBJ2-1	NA	CASSLSSVYNEQFF	TGTGCCAGCAGTTTATCCTCCGTCTACAATGAGCAGTTCTTC
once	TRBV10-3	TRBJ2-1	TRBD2	CAISSRRGVAGGNEQFF	TGTGCCATCAGTTCCAGGCGAGGGGTGGCGGGGGGCAATGAGCAGTTCTTC
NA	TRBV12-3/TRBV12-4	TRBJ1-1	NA	CASSLSGRDAFF	TGTGCCAGCAGTTTATCTGGCAGGGACGCTTTCTTT